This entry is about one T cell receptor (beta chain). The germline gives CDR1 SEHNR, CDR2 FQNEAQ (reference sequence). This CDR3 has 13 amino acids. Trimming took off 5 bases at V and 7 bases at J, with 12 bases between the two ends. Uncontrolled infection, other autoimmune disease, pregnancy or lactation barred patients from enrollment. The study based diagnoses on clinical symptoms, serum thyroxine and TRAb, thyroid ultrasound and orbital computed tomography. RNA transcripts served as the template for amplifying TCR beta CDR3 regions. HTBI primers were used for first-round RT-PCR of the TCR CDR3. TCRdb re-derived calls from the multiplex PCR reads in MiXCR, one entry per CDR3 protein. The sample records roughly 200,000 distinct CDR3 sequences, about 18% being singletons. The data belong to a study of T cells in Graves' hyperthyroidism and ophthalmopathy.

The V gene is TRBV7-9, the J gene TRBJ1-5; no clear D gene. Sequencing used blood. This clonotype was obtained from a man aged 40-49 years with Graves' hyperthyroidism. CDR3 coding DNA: TGTGCCAGCAGCGCCCTTCCGGGGCAGCCCCAGCATTTT. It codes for CASSALPGQPQHF.